The sequence of this T cell receptor (beta chain) was determined in a study of blood T cell repertoires in COVID-19. Study details: From T cells, B-cell-depleted T cells, or PBMCs came the material, which was cDNA or gDNA.

The method was immunoSEQ multiplex PCR; TCRdb's version includes in-frame clones alone and lacks a portion of them. The sample carries 140,000 to 150,000 clones, over 65% recorded once. Germline CDR1 SEHNR, CDR2 FQNEAQ (reference sequence). This CDR3 has 13 amino acids. Trimming removed 11 bases from V and 8 bases from J; junction bases left unmatched: 7. The sample holds one count of this clone. The chain carries TRBV7-9 and TRBJ2-1, with 12 bases identical to TRBD2. The receptor comes from a human donor in a cohort sampled during active COVID-19. The sample taken for sequencing was peripheral blood. The CDR3 DNA follows: TGTGCCGCAAGGACTAGCGGGAACGATGAGCAGTTCTTC. Its protein is CAARTSGNDEQFF.